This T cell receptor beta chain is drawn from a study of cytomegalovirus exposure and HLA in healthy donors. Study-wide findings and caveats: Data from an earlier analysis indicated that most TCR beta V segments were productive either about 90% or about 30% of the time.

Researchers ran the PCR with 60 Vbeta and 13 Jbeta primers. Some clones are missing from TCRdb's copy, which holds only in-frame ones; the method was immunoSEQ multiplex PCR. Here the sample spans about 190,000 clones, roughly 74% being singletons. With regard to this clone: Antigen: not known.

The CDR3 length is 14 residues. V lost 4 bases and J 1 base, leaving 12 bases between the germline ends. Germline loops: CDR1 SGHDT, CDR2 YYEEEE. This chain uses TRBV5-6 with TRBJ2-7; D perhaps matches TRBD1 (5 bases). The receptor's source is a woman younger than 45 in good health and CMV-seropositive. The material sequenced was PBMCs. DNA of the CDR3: TGTGCCAGCAGCCAGTCAGGGAATTCCTACGAGCAGTACTTC. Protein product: CASSQSGNSYEQYF.